The T cell receptor (beta chain) described here comes from a study of identical twins. Study-wide results and limits: Because invariant MAIT and iNKT cells could be present, zero-insertion analyses could be partly confounded. Cross-sectional statistics underpinned the conclusions; the same donors were not followed.

Trimming removed 2 bases from V and 7 bases from J; junction bases left unmatched: 8. The germline CDR1 and CDR2 sequences are SGDLS and YYNGEE. CDR3 size: 14 residues. Note on this clonotype: Its antigen is not identified.

After template switching added a universal primer site, the resulting cDNA carried unique molecular identifiers. TCRdb independently ran MiXCR on the 5' RACE reads; one entry per CDR3 protein. This sample has 400,000 to 500,000 distinct CDR3 sequences, with approximately 17% found just once. Sequencing was done on a sample of naive T cells sorted from blood. The source is a man aged 50 to 59 in good health. V gene TRBV9 combines with J gene TRBJ2-7, with TRBD1 matching 8 bases. The CDR3: CASSVNTGGIEQYF. The CDR3 DNA reads as TGTGCCAGCAGCGTTAATACAGGGGGAATAGAGCAGTACTTC.